The clone carrying this T cell receptor (beta chain) was recorded a few times. What it binds is not known. Sequencing of cultured CD4+ T cell DNA used the Oncomine TCR Beta short-read assay. One entry per CDR3 protein results from TCRdb running MiXCR on the PCR reads. The table includes 4,600 or so distinct CDR3 sequences, roughly 44% detected once. The treatment here: roughly 10-day PBMC culture with coronavirus spike peptide pools or control peptides (ViraFEST assay). The CDR3 contains 13 residues. With 5 bases clipped from V and 3 bases from J, the junction kept 2 bases outside the gene matches. Germline values: CDR1 SEHNR, CDR2 FQNEAQ (reference sequence). The data were taken from a study of vaccination and CD4 T cells after COVID-19. In the study overall: Overlapping spike peptides served as the stimulus for the cells. These peptides came from SARS-CoV-2 and from the common cold coronaviruses HCoV-NL63, HCoV-OC43 and HCoV-229E.

Overall study results and limits: Only after vaccination were a median approximately 86% of convalescents' reactive clones seen.

The sequenced material came from CD4+ T cells from blood, cultured in vitro. The origin of this receptor is a human donor who had recovered from COVID-19. The V call is TRBV7-9, the J call TRBJ1-2, with 8 nucleotides matching TRBD1. CDR3: CASSQGAYYGYTF. CDR3 nucleotides: TGTGCCAGCAGCCAGGGGGCTTACTATGGCTACACCTTC.